Below, 18 T cell receptor beta chains from the same sample are listed, as sequenced in a study of blood T cell repertoires in COVID-19. Method: immunoSEQ multiplex PCR; TCRdb's copy keeps in-frame clones and lacks some. This sample has 55,000 to 65,000 clones, with 89% found just once. Sequencing input: peripheral blood. The receptors here all came from a woman aged 55-69 years with COVID-19, enrolled during active disease.

V gene TRBV18 combines with J gene TRBJ2-3; TRBD2 agrees at 7 bases. V trimming: 1 base; J trimming: 0 bases; junction bases outside the gene matches: 1. The germline V gene encodes CDR1 KGHSH and CDR2 LQKENI. The CDR3 spans 15 residues. This CDR3 reads CASSPREGSTDTQYF. Here the CDR3 DNA reads TGTGCCAGCTCACCACGGGAGGGCAGCACAGATACGCAGTATTTT.

V is TRBV10-3 and J is TRBJ2-2; D ambiguous. This CDR3 comprises 12 residues. Trimming took off 5 bases at V and 7 bases at J, with 8 bases between the two ends. Per germline, CDR1 ENHRY and CDR2 SYGVKD. This CDR3 reads CAISNPSGELFF. CDR3 DNA sequence: TGTGCCATCAGTAATCCCAGCGGGGAGCTGTTTTTT.

The genes are TRBV19 and TRBJ1-2; 7 nucleotides align to TRBD1. Germline lookup yields CDR1 LNHDA and CDR2 SQIVND (reference sequence). This CDR3 is 15 amino acids long. With V trimmed by 7 bases and J by 10 bases, 18 bases remained unmatched. The CDR3 DNA is TGTGCCAGTAACGACAGCCCAGGGACAGACTACGACTACACCTTC. This codes for CASNDSPGTDYDYTF.

V and J are TRBV18 and TRBJ2-2, with D uncertain. This CDR3 has 15 residues. Germline lookup yields CDR1 KGHSH and CDR2 LQKENI. V lost 3 bases and J lost 0, with 8 bases in between. In nucleotides, the CDR3 is TGTGCCAGCTCACCTTTTGACACGAACACCGGGGAGCTGTTTTTT. This encodes CASSPFDTNTGELFF.

The chain links TRBV6-1 to TRBJ2-7; 7 positions agree with TRBD1. Per the germline V gene, CDR1 is MNHNS and CDR2 is SASEGT. V shed 3 bases and J 2 bases; nucleotides not matched to a gene: 4. The CDR3 extends over 14 amino acids. DNA of the CDR3: TGTGCCAGCAGTGACCGACAGGGTCCCTACGAGCAGTACTTC. Translating it yields CASSDRQGPYEQYF.

The genes are TRBV5-1 and TRBJ2-7; no definite D call. Germline CDR1 SGHRS, CDR2 YFSETQ. The ends were cut back, 0 bases at V and 0 bases at J, with 7 bases in the middle. This CDR3 spans 14 amino acids. In nucleotides, the CDR3 is TGCGCCAGCAGCTTGGACTTGAGCTCCTACGAGCAGTACTTC. Translated: CASSLDLSSYEQYF.

The chain combines TRBV4-1 with TRBJ2-2, with D uncertain. The V end was cut by 3 bases, the J end by 0 bases, with 5 bases between. This CDR3 comprises 14 residues. The germline V gene encodes CDR1 MGHRA and CDR2 YSYEKL. In nucleotides, the CDR3 is TGCGCCAGCAGCCATTCGGCGAACACCGGGGAGCTGTTTTTT. Protein: CASSHSANTGELFF.

The V and J genes are TRBV27 and TRBJ2-7, with 11 bases fitting TRBD1. CDR1 and CDR2 (germline): MNHEY, SMNVEV (reference sequence). V gave up 5 bases and J gave up 3 bases; unmatched junction bases: 6. This CDR3 has 15 residues. CDR3 protein: CASSATGTGGYEQYF. As DNA, the CDR3 is TGTGCCAGCAGTGCCACCGGGACAGGGGGCTACGAGCAGTACTTC.

The CDR3 reads CASSQDPGGIGNTIYF. For the CDR3, the DNA is TGCGCCAGCAGCCAAGACCCAGGGGGCATCGGAAACACCATATATTTT. This rearrangement joins TRBV4-3 to TRBJ1-3; TRBD1 aligns across 8 bases. Germline V gene sequence: CDR1 LGHNA, CDR2 YSLEER. With 0 bases clipped from V and 4 bases from J, the junction kept 5 bases outside the gene matches. The CDR3 length is 16 residues.

V gene TRBV5-5 combines with J gene TRBJ2-1; D might be TRBD2 (6 bases). The germline V gene encodes CDR1 SGHKS and CDR2 YYEKEE (reference sequence). The CDR3 totals 16 residues. V dropped 0 bases and J dropped 0 bases, with 10 bases sitting between them. The CDR3 DNA reads as TGTGCCAGCAGCTTGGGGCCAGCGGGCTCCTACAATGAGCAGTTCTTC. Translation gives CASSLGPAGSYNEQFF.

This chain connects TRBV6-5 to TRBJ1-3, with 9 bases that match TRBD1. Germline loops: CDR1 MNHEY, CDR2 SVGAGI. V trimming: 5 bases; J trimming: 8 bases; junction bases outside the gene matches: 7. The CDR3 totals 14 residues. The chain's CDR3 is CASSPGTGRYTIYF. CDR3 bases: TGTGCCAGCAGTCCCGGGACAGGGAGGTACACCATATATTTT.

V is TRBV24-1 and J is TRBJ2-2, with D possibly matching TRBD2 (6 bases). Trimming removed 3 bases from V and 1 base from J, with 17 bases in between. CDR3 length: 18 residues. The germline V gene encodes CDR1 KGHDR and CDR2 SFDVKD. For the CDR3, the DNA is TGTGCCACCAGTGATCCCTTCGGGGGAGCTCTGAACACCGGGGAGCTGTTTTTT. This gives the protein CATSDPFGGALNTGELFF.

With respect to this clone: Its ends do not fully match the called genes, so a read error is possible. The chain recombines TRBV7-8 with TRBJ2-1, with 11 bases aligning to TRBD2. The germline V gene has CDR1 SGHVS and CDR2 FQNEAQ. The CDR3 spans 16 residues. CDR3: CASSSRWGSGRADMVF. The CDR3 DNA reads as TGTGCCAGCAGCTCCCGGTGGGGTAGCGGGAGGGCCGATATGGTCTTC.

The V and J genes are TRBV7-2 and TRBJ1-5, with D possibly matching TRBD1 (6 bases). Per germline, CDR1 SGHTA and CDR2 FQGNSA. The V gene lost 5 bases and the J gene lost 2 bases, with 16 bases spanning the gap. The CDR3 is made up of 16 amino acids. The CDR3 bases are TGTGCCAGCAGCCGGACGGGGGGCAGAGGCAATCAGCCCCAGCATTTT. This translates into CASSRTGGRGNQPQHF.

In DNA form, the CDR3 reads TGTGCCAGTATTGTGACAGCGGGAGGGCCCGGGGAGCTGTTTTTT. Translation: CASIVTAGGPGELFF. The gene calls are TRBV19 and TRBJ2-2; 10 positions match TRBD2. Trimming took 7 bases from V and 6 from J; bases not matched to a gene: 8. Germline CDR1 and CDR2: LNHDA and SQIVND (reference sequence). The CDR3 is 15 amino acids. Filled out from reference TRBV19 and TRBJ2-2, the complete variable domain reads DGGITQSPKYLFRKEGQNVTLSCEQNLNHDAMYWYRQDPGQGLRLIYYSQIVNDFQKGDIAEGYSVSREKKESFPLTVTSAQKNPTAFYLCASIVTAGGPGELFFGEGSRLTVL.

V and J are TRBV27 and TRBJ1-2; TRBD1 matches at 8 bases. V was pared by 6 bases and J by 8 bases, with 8 bases of the junction left unmatched. CDR3 length: 13 residues. Germline-derived CDR1 and CDR2 are MNHEY and SMNVEV (reference sequence). The CDR3 coding sequence is TGTGCCAGCAGCTGGGGACAGGACGTCGGCTACACCTTC. It specifies CASSWGQDVGYTF.

J is TRBJ1-2 and V is TRBV3-1 (or the pseudogene TRBV3-2); perhaps TRBD1 as D (5 bases). Germline-derived CDR1 and CDR2 are LGHDT and YNNKEL (reference sequence). V gave up 4 bases and J gave up 6 bases, with 15 bases separating them. There are 14 residues in the CDR3. CDR3 protein: CASSPRGGEHGYTF. Written as DNA, the CDR3 is TGTGCCAGCAGCCCCCGGGGAGGGGAGCATGGCTACACCTTC.

This chain uses TRBV11-2 with TRBJ2-5; D might be TRBD1 (5 bases). V dropped 8 bases and J dropped 5 bases, with 21 bases sitting between them. The CDR3 is 15 amino acids. Germline CDR1 and CDR2: SGHAT and FQNNGV. CDR3 in amino acids: CASGQGPGDGETQYF. The DNA for the CDR3 is TGTGCCAGCGGGCAGGGCCCCGGCGATGGGGAGACCCAGTACTTC.